The present T cell receptor beta chain was sequenced within a study of cytomegalovirus exposure and HLA in healthy donors. General study results and limits: Later on, an analysis found that several of the most significant clusters appeared to be linked to common viral pathogens, which included parvovirus B19. Researchers counted 150 to 200 TCR beta chains as cytomegalovirus-associated. The study reported that TCR beta sequences accurately predicted HLA-A and HLA-B alleles in most subjects.

The study ran its PCR with 60 Vbeta and 13 Jbeta primers. The repertoire was sequenced with immunoSEQ multiplex PCR; TCRdb's copy has only in-frame clones and lacks some. The sample carries around 180,000 clones, about 79% recorded once. Germline V gene data show CDR1 as GTSNPN and CDR2 as SVGIG (reference sequence). Trimming cost V 3 bases and J 7 bases; bases outside gene matches: 8. The CDR3 extends over 15 amino acids. As concerns this clone: The antigen is not known.

This receptor was taken from a girl aged 2 to 10 in good health and CMV-seropositive. The gene calls are TRBV30 and TRBJ2-1; 11 positions match TRBD2. Material for sequencing was PBMCs. The CDR3 reads CAWRSLAGGRNEQFF. The CDR3, as DNA: TGTGCCTGGAGAAGTCTAGCGGGAGGTAGGAATGAGCAGTTCTTC.